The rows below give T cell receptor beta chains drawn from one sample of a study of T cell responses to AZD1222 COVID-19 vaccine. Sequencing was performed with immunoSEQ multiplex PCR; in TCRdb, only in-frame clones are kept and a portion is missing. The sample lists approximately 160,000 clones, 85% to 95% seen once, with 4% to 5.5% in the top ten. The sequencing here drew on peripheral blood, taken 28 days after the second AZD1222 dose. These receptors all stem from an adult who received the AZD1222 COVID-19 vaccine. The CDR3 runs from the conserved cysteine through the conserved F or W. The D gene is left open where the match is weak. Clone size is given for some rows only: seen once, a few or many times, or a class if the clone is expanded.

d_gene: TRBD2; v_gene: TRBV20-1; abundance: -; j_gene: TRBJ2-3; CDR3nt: TGCAGTGCTAGTCCCCCCGGGAGGGCCTCTCATACGCAGTATTTT; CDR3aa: CSASPPGRASHTQYF
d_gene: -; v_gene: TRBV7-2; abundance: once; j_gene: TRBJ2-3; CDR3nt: TGTGCCAGCAGTAGGGGAAAAGATACGCAGTATTTT; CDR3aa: CASSRGKDTQYF
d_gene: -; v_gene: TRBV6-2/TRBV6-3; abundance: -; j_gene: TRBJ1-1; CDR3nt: TGTGCCAGCAGTGGCAACAGGGTTAGAAACACTGAAGCTTTCTTT; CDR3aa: CASSGNRVRNTEAFF
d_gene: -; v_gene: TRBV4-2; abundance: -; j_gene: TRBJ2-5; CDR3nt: TGTGCCAGCAGCCCTTCCAGGGGCGTGGAGACCCAGTACTTC; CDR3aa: CASSPSRGVETQYF
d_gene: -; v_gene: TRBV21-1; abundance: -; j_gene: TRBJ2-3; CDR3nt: TGTGCCAGCAGCAAATACCCGCGACCAAGGGATACGCAGTATTTT; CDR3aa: CASSKYPRPRDTQYF
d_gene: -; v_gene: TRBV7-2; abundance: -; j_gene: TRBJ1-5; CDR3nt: TGTGCCAGCAGCCGGGACGGTAGACTGTTCAATCAGCCCCAGCATTTT; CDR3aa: CASSRDGRLFNQPQHF
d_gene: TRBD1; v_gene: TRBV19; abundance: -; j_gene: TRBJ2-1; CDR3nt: TGTGCCAGTAGTATGGGACAGGGGACCCCCAGTGAGCAGTTCTTC; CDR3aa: CASSMGQGTPSEQFF
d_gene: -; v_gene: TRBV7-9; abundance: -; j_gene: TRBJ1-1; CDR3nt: TGTGCCAGCAGCTTAAACACAGGGTACGAAGCTTTCTTT; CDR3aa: CASSLNTGYEAFF
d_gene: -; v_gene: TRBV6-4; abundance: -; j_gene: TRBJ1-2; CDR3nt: TGTGCCAGCAGTGAAATGTGGGGGCAAAACTATGGCTACACCTTC; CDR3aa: CASSEMWGQNYGYTF
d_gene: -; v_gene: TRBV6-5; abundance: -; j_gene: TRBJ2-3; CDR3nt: TGTGCCAGCAGTTCCCCGCGGCTTCAAGGGGCCAATACGCAGTATTTT; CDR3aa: CASSSPRLQGANTQYF
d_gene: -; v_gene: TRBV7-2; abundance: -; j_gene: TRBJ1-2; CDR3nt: TGTGCCAGCAGCCCGCCTGGGCCGTATGGCTACACCTTC; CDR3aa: CASSPPGPYGYTF
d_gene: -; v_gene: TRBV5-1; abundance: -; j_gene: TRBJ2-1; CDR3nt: TGCGCCAGCAGCTTGGCAATAGCGGAGGGCTCCTACAATGAGCAGTTCTTC; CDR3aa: CASSLAIAEGSYNEQFF
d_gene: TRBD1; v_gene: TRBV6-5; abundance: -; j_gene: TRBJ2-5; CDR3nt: TGTGCCAGCAGGCGGACAGGGAGTCGGGAGACCCAGTACTTC; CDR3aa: CASRRTGSRETQYF
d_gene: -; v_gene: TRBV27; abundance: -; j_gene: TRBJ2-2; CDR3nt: TGTGCCAGCAGTTTGGTAGGGTTGGACACCGGGGAGCTGTTTTTT; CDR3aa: CASSLVGLDTGELFF
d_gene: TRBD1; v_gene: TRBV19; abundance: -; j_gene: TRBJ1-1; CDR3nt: TGTGCCAGTAGTAGGGGTGGACAGGGGGCGTCTGAAGCTTTCTTT; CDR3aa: CASSRGGQGASEAFF
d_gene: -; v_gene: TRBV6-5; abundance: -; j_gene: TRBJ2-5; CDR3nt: TGTGCCAGCAGTTACCGACCGGAGGAGACCCAGTACTTC; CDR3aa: CASSYRPEETQYF
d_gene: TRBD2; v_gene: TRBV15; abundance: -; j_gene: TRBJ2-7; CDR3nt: TGTGCCACCAGCAAGGGCGGGAGCTCCTACGAGCAGTACTTC; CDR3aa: CATSKGGSSYEQYF
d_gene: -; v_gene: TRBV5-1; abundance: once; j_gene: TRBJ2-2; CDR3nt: TGCGCCAGCAGCTTCCGCAACACCGGGGAGCTGTTTTTT; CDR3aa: CASSFRNTGELFF
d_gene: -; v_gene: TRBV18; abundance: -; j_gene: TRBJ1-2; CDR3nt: TGTGCCAGCTCATATTACAGGGATCGCTATGGCTACACCTTC; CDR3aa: CASSYYRDRYGYTF
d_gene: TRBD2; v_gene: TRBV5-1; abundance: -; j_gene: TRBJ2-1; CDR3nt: TGCGCCAGCAGCTCCCGGGACTATACCTACAATGAGCAGTTCTTC; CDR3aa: CASSSRDYTYNEQFF
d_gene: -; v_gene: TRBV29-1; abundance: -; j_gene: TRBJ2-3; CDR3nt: TGCAGCGTTGATCCCGGGAGTGGTGCAGATACGCAGTATTTT; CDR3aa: CSVDPGSGADTQYF
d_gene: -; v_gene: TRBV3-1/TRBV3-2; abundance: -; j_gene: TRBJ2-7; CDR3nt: TGTGCCAGCAGCCAAGGGCCGGGGTACGGTAGAGAGCAGTACTTC; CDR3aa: CASSQGPGYGREQYF
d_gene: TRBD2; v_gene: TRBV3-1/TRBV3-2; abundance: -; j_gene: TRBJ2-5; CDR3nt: TGTGCCAGCAGCCGGACTAGCGGGAGGGCCGGGGAGACCCAGTACTTC; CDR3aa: CASSRTSGRAGETQYF
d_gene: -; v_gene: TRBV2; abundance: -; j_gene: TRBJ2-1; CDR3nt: TGTGCCAGCAGCGAATGGGGGAATGAGCAGTTCTTC; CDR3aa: CASSEWGNEQFF
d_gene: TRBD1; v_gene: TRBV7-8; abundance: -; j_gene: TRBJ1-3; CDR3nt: TGTGCCAGCAGCTGGGACAGTAGCTCTGGAAACACCATATATTTT; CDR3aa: CASSWDSSSGNTIYF
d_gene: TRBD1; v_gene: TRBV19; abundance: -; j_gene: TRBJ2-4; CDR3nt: TGTGCCAGTAGTAGTCTAGAGACAGGGAACATTCAGTACTTC; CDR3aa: CASSSLETGNIQYF